One sample yielded the 20 T cell receptor beta chains listed below, sequenced in a study of graft-versus-host responses after intestinal transplantation. This table comes from immunoSEQ multiplex PCR, and its TCRdb copy is limited to in-frame clones, with some not included. The sample has more than 55,000 clones, 70% to 90% seen once. The specimen comprised PBMCs, sampled 26 days after transplant. The origin of the receptors is a human patient who received an intestinal transplant, so some T cells may come from the graft donor.

Here the CDR3 DNA reads TGTGCCTGGAGTCCTCAGGGTCCTGAAGCTTTCTTT. Amino acid sequence: CAWSPQGPEAFF. The V call is TRBV30, the J call TRBJ1-1; D possibly corresponds to TRBD1 (5 bases). The germline CDR1 and CDR2 sequences are GTSNPN and SVGIG (reference sequence). The CDR3 covers 12 residues. V was pared by 2 bases and J by 6 bases, with 10 bases between. The complete variable domain, with remaining parts taken from reference TRBV30 and TRBJ1-1, reads SQTIHQWPATLVQPVGSPLSLECTVEGTSNPNLYWYRQAAGRGLQLLFYSVGIGQISSEVPQNLSASRPQDRQFILSSKKLLLSDSGFYLCAWSPQGPEAFFGQGTRLTVV.

The chain employs TRBV9 and TRBJ2-2, with 7 bases that match TRBD2. Trimming removed 4 bases from V and 0 bases from J; junction bases left unmatched: 6. CDR1 is SGDLS and CDR2 is YYNGEE in the germline V gene. The CDR3 has 16 residues. CDR3 region: CASSPGAGSNTGELFF. CDR3 DNA: TGTGCCAGCAGCCCGGGAGCGGGGTCGAACACCGGGGAGCTGTTTTTT.

J is TRBJ2-1 and V is TRBV2; weak D call: TRBD2 (6 bases). Germline CDR1 is SNHLY and CDR2 is FYNNEI. V dropped 8 bases and J dropped 5 bases, with 16 bases sitting between them. This CDR3 is built from 14 residues. CDR3 loop: CASVGGGENNEQFF. In DNA, the CDR3 is TGTGCCAGCGTGGGGGGTGGGGAGAACAATGAGCAGTTCTTC.

The CDR3 DNA follows: TGTGCCAGCAGCCAAGAGAGTGGACTAGAGGGGCAAGAGACCCAGTACTTC. It encodes CASSQESGLEGQETQYF. The rearrangement links TRBV14 to TRBJ2-5; 7 nucleotides align to TRBD2. V was clipped by 0 bases and J by 2 bases; unmatched bases: 9. Per the germline V gene, CDR1 is SGHDN and CDR2 is FVKESK. The CDR3 covers 17 residues.

The gene calls are TRBV28 and TRBJ1-5; TRBD1 is a possible D gene (6 bases). V lost 3 bases and J lost 0, with 18 bases in between. The CDR3 contains 18 residues. Germline-derived CDR1 and CDR2 are MDHEN and SYDVKM. The CDR3 loop is CASSFRGGRVDSNQPQHF. For the CDR3, the DNA is TGTGCCAGCAGTTTTAGGGGGGGGAGGGTCGATAGCAATCAGCCCCAGCATTTT.

This chain links TRBV28 with TRBJ2-7, with a tentative D call TRBD1 (6 bases). The germline V and J ends were trimmed by 2 bases and 3 bases, with 11 bases remaining between them. There are 14 residues in the CDR3. Germline CDR1 and CDR2: MDHEN and SYDVKM. The CDR3 DNA is TGTGCCAGCAGTTTACCAGGGACAATCTACGAGCAGTACTTC. Amino acids: CASSLPGTIYEQYF.

This clone occurred once. The chain has TRBV11-1 and TRBJ1-1; D remains unclear. V was cut by 5 bases and J by 6 bases, with 7 bases left in between. The CDR3 consists of 11 residues. In germline, CDR1 is SGHAT, CDR2 FQDESV (reference sequence). Here the CDR3 DNA reads TGTGCCAGCAGCAAGCGGGCTGAAGCTTTCTTT. Translated: CASSKRAEAFF.

The rearrangement joins TRBV5-1 to TRBJ1-3, with TRBD1 identical over 9 bases. The CDR3 runs to 15 residues. V shed 0 bases and J 2 bases; nucleotides not matched to a gene: 0. In germline, CDR1 is SGHRS, CDR2 YFSETQ. CDR3 DNA sequence: TGCGCCAGCAGCTTGGGACAGGGGGCTGGAAACACCATATATTTT. It encodes CASSLGQGAGNTIYF.

This sequence joins TRBV9 and TRBJ2-3, with TRBD1 identical over 7 bases. Per germline, CDR1 SGDLS and CDR2 YYNGEE. This CDR3 has 15 amino acids. V shed 0 bases and J 3 bases; nucleotides not matched to a gene: 4. The CDR3 loop is CASSVEDRATDTQYF. The CDR3 DNA reads as TGTGCCAGCAGCGTAGAAGACAGGGCGACAGATACGCAGTATTTT.

Only a few counts were recorded for this clone. The V and J genes are TRBV5-4 and TRBJ2-5, with TRBD2 identical over 8 bases. The CDR3 is made up of 15 amino acids. V dropped 0 bases and J dropped 1; count of bases not matched to a gene: 2. Germline loops: CDR1 SGHNT, CDR2 YYREEE (reference sequence). The CDR3 bases are TGTGCCAGCAGCTTGGTTAGCGGGGCCCAAGAGACCCAGTACTTC. This gives the protein CASSLVSGAQETQYF. The full variable domain, in which reference TRBV5-4 and TRBJ2-5 provide the parts outside the CDR3, is ETGVTQSPTHLIKTRGQQVTLRCSSQSGHNTVSWYQQALGQGPQFIFQYYREEENGRGNFPPRFSGLQFPNYSSELNVNALELDDSALYLCASSLVSGAQETQYFGPGTRLLVL.

The genes are TRBV11-1 and TRBJ2-1; D is perhaps TRBD2 (6 bases). The V gene lost 5 bases and the J gene lost 2 bases, with 13 bases spanning the gap. CDR1 is SGHAT, CDR2 FQDESV, per germline (reference sequence). The CDR3 is made up of 15 amino acids. The CDR3 protein is CASSNRDSAYNEQFF. The CDR3 nucleotides read TGTGCCAGCAGCAACCGGGACTCCGCCTACAATGAGCAGTTCTTC. Combining the CDR3 with reference TRBV11-1 and TRBJ2-1 gives the whole variable domain EAEVAQSPRYKITEKSQAVAFWCDPISGHATLYWYRQILGQGPELLVQFQDESVVDDSQLPKDRFSAERLKGVDSTLKIQPAELGDSAMYLCASSNRDSAYNEQFFGPGTRLTVL.

The chain carries TRBV4-2 and TRBJ2-1; 7 bases line up with TRBD2. Germline V lookup: CDR1 LGHNA, CDR2 YNFKEQ. This CDR3 is built from 15 residues. Trimming cost V 0 bases and J 7 bases; bases outside gene matches: 6. The CDR3 is CASSQDRSGANEQFF. The CDR3 nucleotides read TGTGCCAGCAGCCAAGATAGGAGCGGGGCAAATGAGCAGTTCTTC.

This chain connects TRBV6-4 to TRBJ2-4, with TRBD1 as a possible D gene (6 bases). CDR3 length: 14 amino acids. V dropped 7 bases and J dropped 1 base, with 11 bases sitting between them. Germline loops: CDR1 MRHNA, CDR2 SNTAGT. The CDR3 sequence is CASTQDSAKNIQYF. In nucleotides, the CDR3 is TGTGCCAGCACCCAGGACAGTGCCAAAAACATTCAGTACTTC.

The chain carries TRBV28 and TRBJ1-2, with 7 bases that match TRBD1. The V and J ends lost 4 bases and 7 bases, in that order; junction bases with no gene match: 9. Germline V gene data show CDR1 as MDHEN and CDR2 as SYDVKM. CDR3 length: 14 amino acids. CDR3 amino acids: CASSSPDRAGGYTF. The DNA of the CDR3 is TGTGCCAGCAGTTCCCCCGACAGGGCCGGTGGCTACACCTTC.

V usage is TRBV2 and J usage is TRBJ2-7; maybe TRBD2 (7 bases). With 3 bases removed from V and 6 bases from J, the gap between germline ends came to 27 bases. Germline V gene lookup returns CDR1 SNHLY and CDR2 FYNNEI. The CDR3 spans 18 residues. The CDR3 coding sequence is TGTGCCAGCAGTGACCCACGGAGCGGGATGGCAGGGGATTTCGAGCAGTACTTC. Its translation: CASSDPRSGMAGDFEQYF.

The gene calls are TRBV5-6 and TRBJ2-5; a possible D gene is TRBD2 (5 bases). The length of the CDR3 is 14 residues. From germline, CDR1 is SGHDT and CDR2 YYEEEE. V lost 2 bases and J 0 bases, leaving 8 bases between the germline ends. CDR3 in DNA: TGTGCCAGCAGCTTATCGGGAAACCAAGAGACCCAGTACTTC. It specifies CASSLSGNQETQYF.

This chain connects TRBV27 to TRBJ1-2; 9 bases match TRBD1. The CDR3 runs to 14 residues. V shed 0 bases, J shed 9 bases, and the junction held 5 bases outside the gene matches. Germline-derived CDR1 and CDR2 are MNHEY and SMNVEV (reference sequence). The CDR3 reads CASSLSPGTGRYTF. CDR3 DNA: TGTGCCAGCAGTTTATCGCCCGGGACAGGGCGCTACACCTTC.

This chain connects TRBV7-9 to TRBJ1-3; D is undetermined. The CDR3 contains 15 residues. V dropped 7 bases and J dropped 0 bases, with 13 bases sitting between them. The germline gives CDR1 SEHNR, CDR2 FQNEAQ (reference sequence). CDR3 residues: CASNVGGNSGNTIYF. The CDR3, as DNA: TGTGCCAGCAATGTCGGCGGAAACTCTGGAAACACCATATATTTT.

V usage is TRBV9 and J usage is TRBJ2-5; 7 bases match TRBD2. Unmatched junction bases numbered 7, after V lost 3 bases and J lost 2 bases. The CDR3 spans 15 residues. Looked up from germline, CDR1 is SGDLS and CDR2 is YYNGEE. CDR3 coding DNA: TGTGCCAGCAGCGCCCAGCGGGGAAAACAAGAGACCCAGTACTTC. It yields the protein CASSAQRGKQETQYF.

This clone was seen only once. The gene calls are TRBV29-1 and TRBJ2-7, with 8 bases identical to TRBD2. The CDR3 runs 13 residues. Germline CDR1 reads SQVTM; CDR2 reads ANQGSEA. V was clipped by 4 bases and J by 1 base; unmatched bases: 3. The CDR3 region has the DNA TGCAGCGTTGGAGGCGGGGGGTCCTACGAGCAGTACTTC. Its translation is CSVGGGGSYEQYF.